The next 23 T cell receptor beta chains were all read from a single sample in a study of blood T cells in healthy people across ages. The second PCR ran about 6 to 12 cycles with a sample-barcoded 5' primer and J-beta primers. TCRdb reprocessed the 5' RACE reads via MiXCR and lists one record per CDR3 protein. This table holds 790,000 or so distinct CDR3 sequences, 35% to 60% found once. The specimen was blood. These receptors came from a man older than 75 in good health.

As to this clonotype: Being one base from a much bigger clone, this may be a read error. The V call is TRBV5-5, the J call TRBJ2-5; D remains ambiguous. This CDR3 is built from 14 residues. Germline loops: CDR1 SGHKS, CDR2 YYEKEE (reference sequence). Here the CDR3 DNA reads TGTGCCAGCAGCTTGGGGGCACGACAAGAGGCCCAGTACTTC. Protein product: CASSLGARQEAQYF.

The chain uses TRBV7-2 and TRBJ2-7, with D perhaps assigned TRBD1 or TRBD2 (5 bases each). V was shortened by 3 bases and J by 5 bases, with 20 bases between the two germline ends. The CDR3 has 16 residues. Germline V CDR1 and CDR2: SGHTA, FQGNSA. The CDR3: CASSLSPGLGTNEQYF. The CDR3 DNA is TGTGCCAGCAGCTTGTCCCCGGGGCTAGGGACCAACGAGCAGTACTTC.

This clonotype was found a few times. The DNA for the CDR3 is TGTGCCAGCAGCCATGGGGCGGGAGGAGGGAATGAGCAGTACTTC. Translating gives CASSHGAGGGNEQYF. The chain carries TRBV14 and TRBJ2-7, with 8 bases that match TRBD2. J was trimmed by 7 bases and V by 3 bases; bases with no gene match: 11. CDR3 length: 15 residues. CDR1 is SGHDN and CDR2 is FVKESK in the germline V gene.

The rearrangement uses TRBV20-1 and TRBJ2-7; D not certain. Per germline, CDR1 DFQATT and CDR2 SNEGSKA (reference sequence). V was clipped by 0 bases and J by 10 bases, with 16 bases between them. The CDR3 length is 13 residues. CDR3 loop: CSARDMTGLTQYF. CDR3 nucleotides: TGCAGTGCTAGAGATATGACCGGGCTAACCCAGTACTTC.

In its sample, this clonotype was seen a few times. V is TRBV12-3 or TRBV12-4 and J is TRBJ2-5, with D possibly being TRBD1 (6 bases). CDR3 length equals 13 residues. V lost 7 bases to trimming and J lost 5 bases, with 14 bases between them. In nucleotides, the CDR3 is TGTGCCAGCAACGAGCAACAGGGCGAGACCCAGTACTTC. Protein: CASNEQQGETQYF.

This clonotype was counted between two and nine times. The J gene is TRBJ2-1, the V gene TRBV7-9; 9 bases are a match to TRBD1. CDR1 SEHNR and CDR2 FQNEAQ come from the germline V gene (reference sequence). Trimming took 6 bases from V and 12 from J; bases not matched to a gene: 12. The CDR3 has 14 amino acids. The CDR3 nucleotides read TGTGCCAGCAGTTGGGACAGGGTCGGATCCGGGCAGTTCTTC. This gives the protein CASSWDRVGSGQFF.

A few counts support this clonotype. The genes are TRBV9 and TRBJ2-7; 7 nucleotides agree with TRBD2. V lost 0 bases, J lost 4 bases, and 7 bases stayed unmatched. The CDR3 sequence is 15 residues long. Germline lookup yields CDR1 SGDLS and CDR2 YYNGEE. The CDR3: CASSVGLASGYEQYF. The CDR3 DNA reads TGTGCCAGCAGCGTAGGATTGGCTAGCGGTTACGAGCAGTACTTC.

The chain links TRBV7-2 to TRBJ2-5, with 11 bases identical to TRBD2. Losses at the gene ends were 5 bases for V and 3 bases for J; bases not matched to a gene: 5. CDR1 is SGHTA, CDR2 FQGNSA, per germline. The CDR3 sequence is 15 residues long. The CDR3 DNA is TGTGCCAGCAGCGAAGAGGGACTAGCGGAAGAGACCCAGTACTTC. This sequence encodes CASSEEGLAEETQYF.

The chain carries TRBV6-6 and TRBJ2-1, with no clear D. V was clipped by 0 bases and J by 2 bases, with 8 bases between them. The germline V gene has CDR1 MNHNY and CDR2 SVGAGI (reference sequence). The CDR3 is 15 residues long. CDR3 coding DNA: TGTGCCAGCAGTTACTCCCAGAAGACCTACAATGAGCAGTTCTTC. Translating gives CASSYSQKTYNEQFF.

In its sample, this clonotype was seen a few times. CDR3 amino acids: CASSLAQGNTEAFF. The CDR3, as DNA: TGCGCCAGCAGCTTGGCGCAGGGGAACACTGAAGCTTTCTTT. The chain has TRBV5-1 and TRBJ1-1, with a tentative D call TRBD1 (5 bases). V lost 0 bases to trimming and J lost 1 base, with 7 bases between them. Germline CDR1 SGHRS, CDR2 YFSETQ. The CDR3 is 14 residues long.

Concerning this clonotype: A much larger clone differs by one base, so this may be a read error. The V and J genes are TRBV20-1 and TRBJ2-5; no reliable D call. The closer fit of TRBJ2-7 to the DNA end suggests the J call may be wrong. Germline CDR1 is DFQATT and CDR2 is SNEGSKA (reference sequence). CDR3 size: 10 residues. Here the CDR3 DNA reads TGCAGTGCTTGGGACTACGAGCAGTACTTC. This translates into CSAWDYEQYF.

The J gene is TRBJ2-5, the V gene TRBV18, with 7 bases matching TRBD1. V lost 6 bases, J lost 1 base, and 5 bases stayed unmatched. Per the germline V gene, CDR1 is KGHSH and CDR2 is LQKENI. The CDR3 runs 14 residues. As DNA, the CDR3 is TGTGCCAGCTCTGGGGACAGCCCCCAAGAGACCCAGTACTTC. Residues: CASSGDSPQETQYF.

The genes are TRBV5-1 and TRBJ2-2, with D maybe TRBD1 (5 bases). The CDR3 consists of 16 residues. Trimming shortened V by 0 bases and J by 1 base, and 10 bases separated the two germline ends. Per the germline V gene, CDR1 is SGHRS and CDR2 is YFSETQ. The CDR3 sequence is CASSLGARENTGELFF. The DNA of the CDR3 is TGCGCCAGCAGCTTGGGGGCCAGGGAGAACACCGGGGAGCTGTTTTTT.

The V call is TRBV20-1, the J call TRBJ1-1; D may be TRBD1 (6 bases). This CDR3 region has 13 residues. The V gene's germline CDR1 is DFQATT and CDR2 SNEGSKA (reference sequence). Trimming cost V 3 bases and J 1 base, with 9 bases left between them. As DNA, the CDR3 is TGCAGTGCTAGCCGGACAGCGAACACTGAAGCTTTCTTT. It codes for CSASRTANTEAFF.

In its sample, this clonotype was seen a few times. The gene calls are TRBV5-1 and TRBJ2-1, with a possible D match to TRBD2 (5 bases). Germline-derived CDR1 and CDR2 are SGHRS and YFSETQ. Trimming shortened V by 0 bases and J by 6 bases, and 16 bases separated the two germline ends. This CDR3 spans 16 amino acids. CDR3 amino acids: CASSLVRTGTGNEQFF. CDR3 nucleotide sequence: TGCGCCAGCAGCTTGGTTAGGACTGGTACTGGCAATGAGCAGTTCTTC.

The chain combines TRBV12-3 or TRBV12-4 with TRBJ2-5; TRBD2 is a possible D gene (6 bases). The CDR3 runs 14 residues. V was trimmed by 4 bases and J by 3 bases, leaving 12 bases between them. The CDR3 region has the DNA TGTGCCAGCAGTTCGACGGGAGAGGAAGAGACCCAGTACTTC. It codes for CASSSTGEEETQYF.

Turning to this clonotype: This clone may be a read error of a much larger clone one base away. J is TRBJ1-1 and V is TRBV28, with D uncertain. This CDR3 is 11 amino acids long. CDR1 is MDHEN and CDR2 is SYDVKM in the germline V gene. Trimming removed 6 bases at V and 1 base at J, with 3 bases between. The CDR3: CASRENTEAFF. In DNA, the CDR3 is TGTGCCAGCAGGGAGAACACTGAAGCTTTCTTT.

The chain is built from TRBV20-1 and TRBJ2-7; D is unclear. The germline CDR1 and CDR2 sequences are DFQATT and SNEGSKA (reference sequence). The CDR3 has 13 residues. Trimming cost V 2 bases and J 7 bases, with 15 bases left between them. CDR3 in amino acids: CSARTGHNNEQYF. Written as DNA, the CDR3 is TGCAGTGCTAGAACTGGGCATAACAATGAGCAGTACTTC.

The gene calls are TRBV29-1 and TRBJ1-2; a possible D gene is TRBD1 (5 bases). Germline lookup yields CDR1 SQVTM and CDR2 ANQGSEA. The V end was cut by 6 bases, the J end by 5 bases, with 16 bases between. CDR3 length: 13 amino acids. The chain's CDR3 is CSVEVGDRYGYTF. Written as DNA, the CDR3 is TGCAGCGTGGAGGTGGGGGATCGGTATGGCTACACCTTC.

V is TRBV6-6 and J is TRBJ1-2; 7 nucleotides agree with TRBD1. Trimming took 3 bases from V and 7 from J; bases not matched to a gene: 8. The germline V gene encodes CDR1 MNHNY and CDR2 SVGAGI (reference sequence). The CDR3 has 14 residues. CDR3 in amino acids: CASSYQQGSGGYTF. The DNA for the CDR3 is TGTGCCAGCAGTTATCAACAGGGGTCTGGTGGCTACACCTTC.

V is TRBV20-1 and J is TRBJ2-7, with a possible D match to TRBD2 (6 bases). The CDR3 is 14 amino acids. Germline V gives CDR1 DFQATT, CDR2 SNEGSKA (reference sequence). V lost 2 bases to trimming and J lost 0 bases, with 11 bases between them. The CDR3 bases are TGCAGTGCTAGACCCGGGACTTTCTCCTACGAGCAGTACTTC. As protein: CSARPGTFSYEQYF.

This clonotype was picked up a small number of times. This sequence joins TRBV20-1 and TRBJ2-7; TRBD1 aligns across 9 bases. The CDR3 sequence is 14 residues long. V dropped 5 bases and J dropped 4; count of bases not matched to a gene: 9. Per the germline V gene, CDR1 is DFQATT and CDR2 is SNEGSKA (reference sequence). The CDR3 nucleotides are TGCAGTGCTTCCATAGGACAGGGGAGGTACGAGCAGTACTTC. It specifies CSASIGQGRYEQYF.

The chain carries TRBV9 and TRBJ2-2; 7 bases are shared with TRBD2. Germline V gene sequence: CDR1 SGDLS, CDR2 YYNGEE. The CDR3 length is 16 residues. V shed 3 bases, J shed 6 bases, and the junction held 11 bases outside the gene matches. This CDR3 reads CASSALTNGRPGELFF. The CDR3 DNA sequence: TGTGCCAGCAGCGCACTGACTAACGGGAGGCCCGGGGAGCTGTTTTTT.